The TCR beta chain described here comes from a study of T cell responses to AZD1222 COVID-19 vaccine. About the research overall: Timing groups of about 4 and about 12 weeks for second doses were pooled.

V lost 2 bases and J lost 2, with 18 bases in between. The CDR3 consists of 18 residues. Germline V CDR1 and CDR2: SEHNR, FQNEAQ (reference sequence). This table comes from immunoSEQ multiplex PCR, and its TCRdb copy is limited to in-frame clones, with some not included. The data show approximately 80,000 clones, more than 80% seen once. The V gene is TRBV7-9, the J gene TRBJ2-2; perhaps TRBD1 as D (6 bases). This clonotype was sampled from an adult in good health. The sample was peripheral blood, taken on day 0 of AZD1222 vaccination. The chain's CDR3 is CASSLRPGGRGNTGELFF. In DNA form, the CDR3 reads TGTGCCAGCAGCTTAAGACCTGGGGGCAGGGGAAACACCGGGGAGCTGTTTTTT.